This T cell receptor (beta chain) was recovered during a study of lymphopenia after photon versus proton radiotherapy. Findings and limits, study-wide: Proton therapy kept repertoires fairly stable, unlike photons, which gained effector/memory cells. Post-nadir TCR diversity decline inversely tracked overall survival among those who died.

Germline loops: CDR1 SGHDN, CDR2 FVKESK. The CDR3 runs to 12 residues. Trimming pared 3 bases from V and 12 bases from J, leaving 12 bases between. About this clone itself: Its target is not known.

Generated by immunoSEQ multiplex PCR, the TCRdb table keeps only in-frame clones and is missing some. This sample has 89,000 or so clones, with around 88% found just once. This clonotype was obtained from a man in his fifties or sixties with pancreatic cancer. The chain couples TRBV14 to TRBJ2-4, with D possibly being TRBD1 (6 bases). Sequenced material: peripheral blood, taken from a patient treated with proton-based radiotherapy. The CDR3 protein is CASSQAGTTQYF. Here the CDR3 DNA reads TGTGCCAGCAGCCAGGCCGGGACAACTCAGTACTTC.